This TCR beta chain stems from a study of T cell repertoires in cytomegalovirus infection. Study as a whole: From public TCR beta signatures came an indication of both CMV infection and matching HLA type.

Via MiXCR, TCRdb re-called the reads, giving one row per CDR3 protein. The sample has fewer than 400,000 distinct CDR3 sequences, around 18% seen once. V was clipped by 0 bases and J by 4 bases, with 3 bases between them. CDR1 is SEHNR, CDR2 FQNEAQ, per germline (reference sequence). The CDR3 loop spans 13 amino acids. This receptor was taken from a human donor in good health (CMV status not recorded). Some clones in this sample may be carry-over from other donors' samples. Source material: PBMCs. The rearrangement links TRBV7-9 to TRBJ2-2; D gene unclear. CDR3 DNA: TGTGCCAGCAGCTTAGCCTTCACCGGGGAGCTGTTTTTT. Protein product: CASSLAFTGELFF.